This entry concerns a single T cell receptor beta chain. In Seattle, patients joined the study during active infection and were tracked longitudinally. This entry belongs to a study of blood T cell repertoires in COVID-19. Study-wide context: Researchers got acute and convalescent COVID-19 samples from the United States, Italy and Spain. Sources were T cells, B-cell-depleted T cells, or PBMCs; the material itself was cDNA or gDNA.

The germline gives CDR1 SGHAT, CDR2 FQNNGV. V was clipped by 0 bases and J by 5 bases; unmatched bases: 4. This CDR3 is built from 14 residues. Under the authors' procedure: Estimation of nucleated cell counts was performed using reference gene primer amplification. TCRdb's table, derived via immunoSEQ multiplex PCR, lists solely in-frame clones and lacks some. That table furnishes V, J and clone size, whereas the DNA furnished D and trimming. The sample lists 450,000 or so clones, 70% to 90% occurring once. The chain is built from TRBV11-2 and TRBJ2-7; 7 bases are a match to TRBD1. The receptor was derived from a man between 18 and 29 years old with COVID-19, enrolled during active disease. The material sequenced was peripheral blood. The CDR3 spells CASSLEQGSHEQYF. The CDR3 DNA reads TGTGCCAGCAGCTTAGAACAGGGGTCCCACGAGCAGTACTTC.